This T cell receptor beta chain emerged from a study of blood T cell repertoires in COVID-19. Looking at the study overall: PBMCs, B-cell-depleted T cells, or T cells were the source of the cDNA or gDNA that made up the material.

After removal of 4 bases from V and 4 bases from J, the junction contained 11 bases not matched to a gene. Germline CDR1 and CDR2: KGHDR and SFDVKD. The CDR3 extends over 16 amino acids. In the authors' methods: Amplified reference gene primers provided the basis for estimating nucleated cell counts. Clones were sequenced by immunoSEQ multiplex PCR, and TCRdb holds only the in-frame ones, with some missing. The V and J calls and clone size were taken over from that table, and D and trimming were inferred from the DNA. This sample has some 180,000 clones; around 79% occur once, and the top ten carry roughly 13%.

The source of this sequence is a man aged 50 to 59 who had recovered from COVID-19. Sequencing was done on a sample of peripheral blood. This chain joins TRBV24-1 and TRBJ1-1; 7 bases map to TRBD1. The CDR3 region has the DNA TGTGCCACCAGTGACCCCGAAGGGGGCGTTTGCACTGAAGCTTTCTTT. It yields the protein CATSDPEGGVCTEAFF.